A single T cell receptor beta chain is shown here with its context. What it recognizes is unknown. Through 5' RACE with UMI labels, the TRB cDNA libraries were prepared. TCRdb reprocessed the 5' RACE reads, keeping one entry per CDR3 protein, no DNA. This sample carries 45,000 to 65,000 distinct CDR3 sequences, with 1.5% going to the ten biggest clones. The data were taken from a study of CXCR3-negative and CXCR3-positive naive CD8 T cells. Findings of the study overall: Both of the naive subsets showed about the same high diversity, but memory CD8+ cells had much less.

The CDR3 consists of 13 residues. Germline V gene data show CDR1 as MNHEY and CDR2 as SMNVEV (reference sequence). CD45RO-CCR7+CD27+CD95- marked naive CD8+ T cells. This clonotype was sampled from a human donor in good health. Some clones in this sample may be carry-over from other donors' samples. V gene TRBV27 combines with J gene TRBJ2-7; TCRdb indicates TRBD1, and absent DNA this call remains unverified. Sequencing used naive CXCR3- CD8+ T cells from blood. This sample's subset: CD45RO-CCR7+CD27+CD95- naive CD8+ T cells lacking CXCR3 (TNR3-). CDR3 in amino acids: CASSFSGGYEQYF.